The clone carrying this T cell receptor beta chain is a singleton in its sample. The sample originates from a study of shared clonotypes between healthy human individuals. Sequencing used immunoSEQ multiplex PCR; TCRdb keeps in-frame clones, though not all of them. The sample has millions of clones, approximately 93% seen once. The CDR3 consists of 11 residues. The V and J ends lost 3 bases and 12 bases respectively, with 9 bases between them. The germline CDR1 and CDR2 sequences are SGHTA and FQGNSA. The specimen sequenced was naive CD4+ T cells from PBMCs. Noted subset: CD45RA+ positively selected. This TCR came from a man between 18 and 35 years old in good health. Some clones in this sample may be carry-over from other donors' samples. The chain joins TRBV7-2 to TRBJ1-3; D unresolved. DNA of the CDR3: TGTGCCAGCAGCTTCGGACGAAGCATATATTTT. This encodes CASSFGRSIYF.